By share, the clone carrying this T cell receptor (beta chain) counts as medium-sized. From roughly 0.4 ug of RNA, a library with molecular barcoded alpha/delta and beta/gamma adaptors was made. TCRdb reprocessed the reads via MiXCR and lists one record per CDR3 protein. This repertoire shows about 5,800 distinct CDR3 sequences, approximately 22% found once; its top ten account for 20% to 25%. The sample originates from a study of read filtering for tumor transcriptome and immune sequencing. Turning to the study itself: Among patients, 17 to 20 were male and some 15 female, aged roughly 45 to 85 (mean roughly 63).

This CDR3 has 14 amino acids. The germline gives CDR1 SGDLS, CDR2 YYNGEE. V lost 3 bases to trimming and J lost 8 bases; unmatched junction nucleotides: 6. What was sequenced was a population of CD138-negative cells sorted from bone marrow. The rearrangement links TRBV9 to TRBJ2-1, with 9 positions matching TRBD1. The sequence came from a donor aged 40 or older with multiple myeloma. The CDR3 DNA reads TGTGCCAGCAGCGATGGACAGGGGAGCGATGAGCAGTTCTTC. Translated, it gives CASSDGQGSDEQFF.